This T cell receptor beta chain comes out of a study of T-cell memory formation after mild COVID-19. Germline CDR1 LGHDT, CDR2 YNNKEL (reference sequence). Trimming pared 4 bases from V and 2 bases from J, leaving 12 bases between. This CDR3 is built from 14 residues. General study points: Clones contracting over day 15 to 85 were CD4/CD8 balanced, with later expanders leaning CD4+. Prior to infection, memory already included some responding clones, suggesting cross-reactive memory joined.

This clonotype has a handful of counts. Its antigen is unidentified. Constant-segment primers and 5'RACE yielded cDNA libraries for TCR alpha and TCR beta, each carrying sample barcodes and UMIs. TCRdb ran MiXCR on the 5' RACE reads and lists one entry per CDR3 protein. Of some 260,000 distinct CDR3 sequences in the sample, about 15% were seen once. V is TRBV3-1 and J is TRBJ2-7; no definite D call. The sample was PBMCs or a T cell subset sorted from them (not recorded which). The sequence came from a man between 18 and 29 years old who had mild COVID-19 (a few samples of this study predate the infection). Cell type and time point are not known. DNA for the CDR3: TGTGCCAGCAGCCTAAGCTTCCCCCCCTACGAGCAGTACTTC. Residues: CASSLSFPPYEQYF.